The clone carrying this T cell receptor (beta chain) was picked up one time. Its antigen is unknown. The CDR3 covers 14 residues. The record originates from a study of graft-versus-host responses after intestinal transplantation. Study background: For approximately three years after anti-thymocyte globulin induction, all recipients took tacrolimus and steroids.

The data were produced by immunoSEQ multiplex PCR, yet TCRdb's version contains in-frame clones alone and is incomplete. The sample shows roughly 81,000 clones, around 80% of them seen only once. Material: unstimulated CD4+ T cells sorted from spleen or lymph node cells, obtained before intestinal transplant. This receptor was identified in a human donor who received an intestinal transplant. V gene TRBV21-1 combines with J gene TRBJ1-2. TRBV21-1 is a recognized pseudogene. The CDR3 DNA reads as TGTGCCACCCTAGGTTATATTTATAACTATGGCTACACCTTC. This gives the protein CATLGYIYNYGYTF.